In its sample, the clone carrying this T cell receptor (beta chain) was seen many times. Its antigen is undetermined. This specimen comes from a study of T cells in Graves' hyperthyroidism and ophthalmopathy. Study-wide context: Peripheral blood samples were taken at initial diagnosis, prior to any treatment. Points from the study as a whole: Most thyroid clonotypes that were expanded above 0.001 also turned up in blood.

There were TCR beta CDR3 regions amplified from RNA transcripts. With the HTBI primer set, the TCR CDR3 went through a first round of RT-PCR. Using its own MiXCR run on the multiplex PCR reads, TCRdb lists one record per CDR3 protein. The repertoire includes fewer than 500,000 distinct CDR3 sequences, more than 12% of them detected once, and about 18% sits in the top ten. The CDR3 runs to 13 residues. CDR1 MDHEN and CDR2 SYDVKM come from the germline V gene. Trimming shortened V by 7 bases and J by 5 bases, and 14 bases separated the two germline ends. Exclusions: uncontrolled infection, other autoimmune disease, pregnancy, lactation. PBMCs were collected from a roughly 10 ml volume of fresh peripheral blood.

The V call is TRBV28, the J call TRBJ1-1; D is possibly TRBD1 (5 bases). The clonotype originates from a woman under 40 with Graves' ophthalmopathy. Material: blood. CDR3 protein: CASIGAVGTEAFF. CDR3 in DNA: TGTGCCAGCATCGGGGCCGTGGGGACTGAAGCTTTCTTT.